This TCR beta chain was found in a study of early T cells in non-severe SARS-CoV-2 infection. Study as a whole: Chains were unpaired, as sequencing was done on bulk RNA from unsorted whole blood. Broader study findings: Anti-spike CD8 specificities were favored by VDJdb matching, whose results missed private and CD4 specificities.

Germline lookup yields CDR1 SQVTM and CDR2 ANQGSEA. The CDR3 sequence is 15 residues long. Between the trimmed V and J ends, which lost 4 bases and 2 bases, there was a span of 12 bases. This clonotype has just a few counts. What it recognizes is unknown. The library protocol tagged individual cDNA molecules with unique molecular identifiers. TCRdb re-called the 5' RACE reads with MiXCR, one entry per CDR3 protein. The data contain 66,000 or so distinct CDR3 sequences, approximately 13% of them singletons. The J gene is TRBJ2-6, the V gene TRBV29-1; D remains unclear. The source material was whole blood. This sequence was found in an adult who was a healthcare worker with PCR-confirmed SARS-CoV-2 infection or an uninfected control (not recorded which). CDR3 in amino acids: CSVGVSAAGANVLTF. CDR3 nucleotide sequence: TGCAGCGTTGGCGTCAGTGCCGCTGGGGCCAACGTCCTGACTTTC.